The entry that follows covers one T cell receptor beta chain sequence. Original handling: The assay estimated nucleated cells by amplifying reference gene primers. Assay: immunoSEQ multiplex PCR; the TCRdb copy retains only in-frame clones and omits some. The V and J calls and the clone size are those of that table, but D and trimming were determined from the DNA. Found here are around 58,000 clones, approximately 87% of them singletons; the top ten hold 5.3%. This record belongs to a study of blood T cell repertoires in COVID-19. Study at large: Sample material is recorded as cDNA or gDNA derived from T cells, B-cell-depleted T cells, or PBMCs.

This CDR3 region has 13 residues. Between the trimmed V and J ends, which lost 11 bases and 5 bases, there was a span of 18 bases. The specimen sequenced was peripheral blood. The sequence was obtained from a human donor in a cohort sampled during active COVID-19. The chain couples TRBV12-3 or TRBV12-4 to TRBJ1-1, with D maybe TRBD1 (5 bases). CDR3 in amino acids: CAGKPVGGTEAFF. CDR3 bases: TGTGCCGGAAAACCCGTGGGGGGAACTGAAGCTTTCTTT.